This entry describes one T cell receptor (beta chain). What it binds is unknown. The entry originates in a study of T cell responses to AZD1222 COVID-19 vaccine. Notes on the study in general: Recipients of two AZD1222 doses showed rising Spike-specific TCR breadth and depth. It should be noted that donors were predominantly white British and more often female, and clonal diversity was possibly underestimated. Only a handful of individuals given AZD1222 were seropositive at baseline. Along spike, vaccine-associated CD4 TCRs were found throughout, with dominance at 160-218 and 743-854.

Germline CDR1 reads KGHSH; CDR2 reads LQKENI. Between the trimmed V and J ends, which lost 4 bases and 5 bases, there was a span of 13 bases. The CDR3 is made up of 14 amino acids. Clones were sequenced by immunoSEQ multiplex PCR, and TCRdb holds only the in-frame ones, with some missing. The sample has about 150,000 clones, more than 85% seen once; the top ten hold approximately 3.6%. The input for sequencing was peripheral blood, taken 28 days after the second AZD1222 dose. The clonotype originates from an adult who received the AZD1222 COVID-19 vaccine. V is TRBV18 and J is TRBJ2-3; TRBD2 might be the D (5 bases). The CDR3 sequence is CASSQSSELDTQYF. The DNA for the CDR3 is TGTGCCAGCTCACAAAGTAGCGAGTTAGATACGCAGTATTTT.